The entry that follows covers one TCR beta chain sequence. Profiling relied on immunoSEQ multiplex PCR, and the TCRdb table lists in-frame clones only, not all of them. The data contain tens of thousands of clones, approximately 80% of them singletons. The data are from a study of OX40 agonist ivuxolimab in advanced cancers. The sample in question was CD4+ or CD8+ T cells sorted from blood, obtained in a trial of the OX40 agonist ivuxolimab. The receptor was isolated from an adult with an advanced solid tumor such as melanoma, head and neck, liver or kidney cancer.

The CDR3 loop is CASNRPGTSGGYEQYF. In DNA, the CDR3 is TGTGCCAGCAATCGACCTGGGACTAGCGGGGGTTACGAGCAGTACTTC. The chain links TRBV7-9 to TRBJ2-5; 14 bases align to TRBD2. Judging by the DNA end, TRBJ2-7 fits better; the J call may be wrong. Germline assignment: CDR1 SEHNR and CDR2 FQNEAQ (reference sequence). The CDR3 has 16 residues.